One and the same sample provided the 8 T cell receptor beta chains below, sequenced in a study of T cell changes during pregnancy in multiple sclerosis. This table comes from immunoSEQ multiplex PCR, and its TCRdb copy is limited to in-frame clones, with some not included. The top ten hold under 15% of the sample, which has fewer than 40,000 clones, approximately 90% seen once. Sequences were derived from CD8+ T cells from peripheral blood mononuclear cells, sampled in the first trimester of pregnancy. These receptors all come from a female donor with multiple sclerosis, enrolled in a pregnancy study.

This chain uses TRBV7-2 with TRBJ2-2, with D uncertain. The germline V gene has CDR1 SGHTA and CDR2 FQGNSA. The CDR3 spans 15 residues. V was pared by 5 bases and J by 1 base, with 11 bases between. CDR3 nucleotides: TGTGCCAGCAGCCCGAGGCCACGGAACACCGGGGAGCTGTTTTTT. It codes for CASSPRPRNTGELFF.

This rearrangement joins TRBV14 to TRBJ1-1; D is uncertain. Germline-derived CDR1 and CDR2 are SGHDN and FVKESK. The CDR3 has 14 amino acids. The V end lost 1 base, the J end lost 0 bases, and 6 bases lay between the germline ends. The CDR3 nucleotides read TGTGCCAGCAGCCAAGGCGGTATGAACACTGAAGCTTTCTTT. Protein: CASSQGGMNTEAFF.

The rearrangement uses TRBV4-1 and TRBJ1-4, with D perhaps TRBD1 (5 bases). Trimming cost V 4 bases and J 5 bases, with 17 bases left between them. Germline V gene sequence: CDR1 MGHRA, CDR2 YSYEKL. The CDR3 runs to 16 residues. CDR3 protein: CASSRILGGGNEKLFF. The CDR3 DNA is TGCGCCAGCAGCCGTATATTAGGCGGGGGAAATGAAAAACTGTTTTTT.

The count of this clone is one. This chain links TRBV4-1 with TRBJ1-5; D not resolved. Germline V gene data show CDR1 as MGHRA and CDR2 as YSYEKL. V was cut by 0 bases and J by 0 bases, with 12 bases left in between. CDR3 length: 17 residues. The CDR3 spells CASSQEIESYSNQPQHF. As DNA, the CDR3 is TGCGCCAGCAGCCAAGAGATCGAGTCTTATAGCAATCAGCCCCAGCATTTT.

The rearrangement joins TRBV15 to TRBJ2-5; 7 bases align to TRBD2. The CDR3 sequence is 15 residues long. Trimming took 4 bases from V and 5 from J; bases not matched to a gene: 10. Germline loops: CDR1 LNHNV, CDR2 YYDKDF (reference sequence). The DNA of the CDR3 is TGTGCCACCAGCAATCCGGGGAGGGTGTCGGAGACCCAGTACTTC. Encoded protein: CATSNPGRVSETQYF.

The chain is built from TRBV4-3 and TRBJ2-1; 10 bases line up with TRBD2. The J segment lost 4 bases and the V segment lost 0 bases, leaving 9 bases of the junction unmatched. The CDR3 consists of 18 residues. CDR1 and CDR2 (germline): LGHNA, YSLEER. CDR3 in amino acids: CASSQDSTSGSLYNEQFF. CDR3 in DNA: TGCGCCAGCAGCCAAGATTCGACTAGCGGGTCTCTATACAATGAGCAGTTCTTC.

The V gene is TRBV28, the J gene TRBJ2-7, with 12 bases fitting TRBD2. V trimming: 8 bases; J trimming: 4 bases; junction bases outside the gene matches: 0. This CDR3 is built from 12 residues. The germline V gene has CDR1 MDHEN and CDR2 SYDVKM. CDR3 coding DNA: TGTGCCAGCCTAGCGGGAGGGTACGAGCAGTACTTC. It encodes CASLAGGYEQYF.

The chain combines TRBV4-2 with TRBJ2-2; TRBD2 matches at 13 bases. CDR3 size: 21 residues. Germline values: CDR1 LGHNA, CDR2 YNFKEQ. The V and J ends lost 1 base and 2 bases, in that order; junction bases with no gene match: 13. CDR3: CASSQVSNPGLAGPNTGELFF. The DNA for the CDR3 is TGTGCCAGCAGCCAAGTGAGTAACCCGGGACTAGCGGGACCAAACACCGGGGAGCTGTTTTTT.